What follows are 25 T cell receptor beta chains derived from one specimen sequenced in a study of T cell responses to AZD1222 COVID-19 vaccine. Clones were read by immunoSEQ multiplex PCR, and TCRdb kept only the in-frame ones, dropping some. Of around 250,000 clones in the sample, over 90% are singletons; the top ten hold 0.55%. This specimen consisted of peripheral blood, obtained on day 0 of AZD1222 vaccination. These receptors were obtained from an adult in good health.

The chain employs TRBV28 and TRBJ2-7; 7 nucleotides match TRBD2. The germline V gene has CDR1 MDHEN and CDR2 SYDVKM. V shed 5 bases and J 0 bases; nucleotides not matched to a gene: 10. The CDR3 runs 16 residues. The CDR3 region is CASSITSAGSSYEQYF. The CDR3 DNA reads TGTGCCAGCAGTATAACTAGCGCCGGAAGCTCCTACGAGCAGTACTTC.

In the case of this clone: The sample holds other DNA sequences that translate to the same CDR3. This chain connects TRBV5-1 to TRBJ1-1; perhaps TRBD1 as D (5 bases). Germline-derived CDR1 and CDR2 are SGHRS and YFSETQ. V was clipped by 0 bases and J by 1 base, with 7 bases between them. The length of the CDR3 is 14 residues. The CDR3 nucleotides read TGCGCCAGCAGCTTGGGACAGCCGAACACTGAAGCTTTCTTT. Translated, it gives CASSLGQPNTEAFF.

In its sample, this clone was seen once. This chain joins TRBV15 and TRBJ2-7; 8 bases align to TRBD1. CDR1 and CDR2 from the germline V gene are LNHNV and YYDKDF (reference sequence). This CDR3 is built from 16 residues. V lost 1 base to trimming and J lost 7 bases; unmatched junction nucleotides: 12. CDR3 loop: CATSRGIRDRRTEQYF. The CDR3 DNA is TGTGCCACCAGCAGAGGAATCCGGGACAGGAGAACGGAGCAGTACTTC.

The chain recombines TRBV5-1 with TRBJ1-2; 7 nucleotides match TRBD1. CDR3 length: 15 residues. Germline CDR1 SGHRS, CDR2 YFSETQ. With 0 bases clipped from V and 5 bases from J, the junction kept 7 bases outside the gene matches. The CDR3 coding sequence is TGCGCCAGCAGCTTGGCGACAGGGAGTTGGTATGGCTACACCTTC. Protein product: CASSLATGSWYGYTF.

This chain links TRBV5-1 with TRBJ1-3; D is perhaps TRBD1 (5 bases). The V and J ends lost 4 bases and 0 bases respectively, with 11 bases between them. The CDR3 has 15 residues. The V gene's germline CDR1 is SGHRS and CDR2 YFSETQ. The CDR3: CASSKQASSGNTIYF. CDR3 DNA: TGCGCCAGCAGCAAACAGGCGAGCTCTGGAAACACCATATATTTT. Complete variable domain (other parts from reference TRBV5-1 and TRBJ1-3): KAGVTQTPRYLIKTRGQQVTLSCSPISGHRSVSWYQQTPGQGLQFLFEYFSETQRNKGNFPGRFSGRQFSNSRSEMNVSTLELGDSALYLCASSKQASSGNTIYFGEGSWLTVV.

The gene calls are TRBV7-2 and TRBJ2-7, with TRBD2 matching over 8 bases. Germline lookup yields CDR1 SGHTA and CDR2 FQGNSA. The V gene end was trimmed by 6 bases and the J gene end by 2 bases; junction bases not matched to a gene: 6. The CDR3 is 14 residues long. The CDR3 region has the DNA TGTGCCAGCAGGGAATCAGCGGGAGCCTACGAGCAGTACTTC. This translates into CASRESAGAYEQYF. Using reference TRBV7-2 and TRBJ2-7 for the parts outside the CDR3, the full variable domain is GAGVSQSPSNKVTEKGKDVELRCDPISGHTALYWYRQSLGQGLEFLIYFQGNSAPDKSGLPSDRFSAERTGGSVSTLTIQRTQQEDSAVYLCASRESAGAYEQYFGPGTRLTVT.

CDR3 amino acids: CASSPIGGSYEQYF. The CDR3 DNA sequence: TGTGCCAGCAGCCCTATAGGGGGGTCCTACGAGCAGTACTTC. This chain links TRBV2 with TRBJ2-7; the D call may be TRBD1 or TRBD2 (6 bases each). Trimming took 6 bases from V and 1 from J, leaving 13 bases between them. In germline, CDR1 is SNHLY, CDR2 FYNNEI. There are 14 residues in the CDR3.

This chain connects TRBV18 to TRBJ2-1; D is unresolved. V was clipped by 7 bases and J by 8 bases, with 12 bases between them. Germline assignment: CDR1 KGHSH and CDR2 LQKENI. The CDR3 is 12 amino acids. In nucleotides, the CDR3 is TGTGCCAGCTGGCCCAGGTCCGATGAGCAGTTCTTC. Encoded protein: CASWPRSDEQFF.

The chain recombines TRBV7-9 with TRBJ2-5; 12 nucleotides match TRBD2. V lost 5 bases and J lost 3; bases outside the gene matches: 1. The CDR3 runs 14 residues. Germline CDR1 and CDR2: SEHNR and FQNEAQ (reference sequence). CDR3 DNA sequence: TGTGCCAGCAGCCCTAGCGGGGGGGAAGAGACCCAGTACTTC. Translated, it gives CASSPSGGEETQYF.

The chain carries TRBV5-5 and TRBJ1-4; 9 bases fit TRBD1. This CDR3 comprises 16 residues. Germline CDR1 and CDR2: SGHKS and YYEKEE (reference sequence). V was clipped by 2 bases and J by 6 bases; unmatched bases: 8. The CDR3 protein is CASSFLTGGGHEKLFF. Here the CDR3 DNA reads TGTGCCAGCAGCTTCCTTACAGGGGGCGGGCATGAAAAACTGTTTTTT.

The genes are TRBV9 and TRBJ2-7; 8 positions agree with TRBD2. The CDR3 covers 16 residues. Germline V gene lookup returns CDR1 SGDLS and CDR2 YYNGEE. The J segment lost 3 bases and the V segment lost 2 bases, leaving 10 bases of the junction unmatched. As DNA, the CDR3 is TGTGCCAGCAGCGTTTCCCCACTAGCGGCCCTCTACGAGCAGTACTTC. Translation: CASSVSPLAALYEQYF.

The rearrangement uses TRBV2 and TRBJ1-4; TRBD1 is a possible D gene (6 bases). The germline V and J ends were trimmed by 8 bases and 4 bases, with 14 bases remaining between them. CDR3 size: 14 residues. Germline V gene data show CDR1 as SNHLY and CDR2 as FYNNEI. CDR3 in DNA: TGTGCCAGCCTTAAGGGGGAGATTAATGAAAAACTGTTTTTT. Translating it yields CASLKGEINEKLFF.

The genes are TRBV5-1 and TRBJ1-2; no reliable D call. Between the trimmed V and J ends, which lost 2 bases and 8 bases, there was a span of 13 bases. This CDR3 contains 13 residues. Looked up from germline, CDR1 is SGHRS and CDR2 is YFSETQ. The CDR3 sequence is CASSLALEGGYTF. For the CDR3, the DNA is TGCGCCAGCAGCTTAGCTCTTGAAGGAGGCTACACCTTC.

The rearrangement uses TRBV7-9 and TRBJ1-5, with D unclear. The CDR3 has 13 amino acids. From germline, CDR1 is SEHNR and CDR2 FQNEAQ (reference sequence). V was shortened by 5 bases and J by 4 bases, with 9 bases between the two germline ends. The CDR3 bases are TGTGCCAGCAGCAGAGCAGGAAATCAGCCCCAGCATTTT. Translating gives CASSRAGNQPQHF.

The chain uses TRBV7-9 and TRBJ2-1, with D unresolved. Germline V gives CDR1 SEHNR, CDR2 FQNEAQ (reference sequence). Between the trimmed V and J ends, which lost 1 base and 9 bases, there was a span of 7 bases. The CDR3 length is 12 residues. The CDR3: CASSLVGPEQFF. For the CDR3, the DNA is TGTGCCAGCAGCTTAGTAGGCCCTGAGCAGTTCTTC.

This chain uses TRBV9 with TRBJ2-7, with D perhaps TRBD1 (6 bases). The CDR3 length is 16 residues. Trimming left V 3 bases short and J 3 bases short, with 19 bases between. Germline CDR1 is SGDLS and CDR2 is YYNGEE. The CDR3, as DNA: TGTGCCAGCAGCGCCGAACAGGGATGGGGGATCTACGAGCAGTACTTC. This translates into CASSAEQGWGIYEQYF.

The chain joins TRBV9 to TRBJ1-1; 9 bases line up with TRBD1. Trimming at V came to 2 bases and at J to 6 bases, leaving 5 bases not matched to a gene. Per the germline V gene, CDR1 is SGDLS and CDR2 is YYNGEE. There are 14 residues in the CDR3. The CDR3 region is CASSVGQGSAEAFF. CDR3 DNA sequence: TGTGCCAGCAGCGTGGGACAGGGCAGCGCTGAAGCTTTCTTT.

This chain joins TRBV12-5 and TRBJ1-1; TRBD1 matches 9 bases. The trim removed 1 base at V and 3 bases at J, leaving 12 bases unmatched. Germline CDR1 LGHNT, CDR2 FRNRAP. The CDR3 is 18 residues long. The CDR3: CASGLEDRGFRVDTEAFF. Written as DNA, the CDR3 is TGTGCTAGTGGTTTGGAGGACAGGGGATTCCGGGTGGACACTGAAGCTTTCTTT.

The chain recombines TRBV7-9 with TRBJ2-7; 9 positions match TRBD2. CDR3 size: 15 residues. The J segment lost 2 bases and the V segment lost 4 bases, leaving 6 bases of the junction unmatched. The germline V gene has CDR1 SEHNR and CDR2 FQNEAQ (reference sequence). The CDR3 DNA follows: TGTGCCAGCAGCTCGTCGGGACTAGCAGCCTACGAGCAGTACTTC. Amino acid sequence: CASSSSGLAAYEQYF. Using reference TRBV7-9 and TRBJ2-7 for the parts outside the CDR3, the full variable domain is DTGVSQNPRHKITKRGQNVTFRCDPISEHNRLYWYRQTLGQGPEFLTYFQNEAQLEKSRLLSDRFSAERPKGSFSTLEIQRTEQGDSAMYLCASSSSGLAAYEQYFGPGTRLTVT.

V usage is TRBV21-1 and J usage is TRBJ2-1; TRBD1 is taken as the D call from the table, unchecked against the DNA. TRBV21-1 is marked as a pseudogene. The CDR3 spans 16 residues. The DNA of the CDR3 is TGTGCCAGCAGCAAACCGTGGGACAGGGACGTCCATGAGCAGTTCTTC. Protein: CASSKPWDRDVHEQFF.

In nucleotides, the CDR3 is TGTGCCAGTAGTACAACAGGGGGGAACATTCAGTACTTC. This translates into CASSTTGGNIQYF. This sequence joins TRBV19 and TRBJ2-4, with 8 bases that match TRBD1. The CDR3 is 13 residues long. Germline CDR1 reads LNHDA; CDR2 reads SQIVND (reference sequence). Trimming took 4 bases from V and 7 from J; bases not matched to a gene: 3.

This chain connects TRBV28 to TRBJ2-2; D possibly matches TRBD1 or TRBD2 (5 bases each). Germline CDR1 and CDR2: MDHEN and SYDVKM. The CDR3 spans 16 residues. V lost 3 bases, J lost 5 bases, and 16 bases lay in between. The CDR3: CASSFGTPIGTGELFF. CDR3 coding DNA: TGTGCCAGCAGTTTCGGGACCCCTATTGGGACCGGGGAGCTGTTTTTT.

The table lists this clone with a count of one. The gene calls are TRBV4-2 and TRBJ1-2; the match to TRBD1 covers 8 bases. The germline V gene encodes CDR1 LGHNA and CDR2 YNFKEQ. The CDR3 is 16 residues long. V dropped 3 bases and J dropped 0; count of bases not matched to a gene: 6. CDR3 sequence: CASSHSGQGANYGYTF. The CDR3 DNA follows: TGTGCCAGCAGCCACAGTGGACAGGGAGCTAACTATGGCTACACCTTC.

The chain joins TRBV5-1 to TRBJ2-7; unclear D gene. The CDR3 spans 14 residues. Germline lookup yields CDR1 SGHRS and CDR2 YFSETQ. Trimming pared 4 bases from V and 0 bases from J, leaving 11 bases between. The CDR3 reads CASSLDASSYEQYF. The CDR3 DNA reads TGCGCCAGCAGCCTGGACGCTTCCTCCTACGAGCAGTACTTC. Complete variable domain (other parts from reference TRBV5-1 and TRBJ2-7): KAGVTQTPRYLIKTRGQQVTLSCSPISGHRSVSWYQQTPGQGLQFLFEYFSETQRNKGNFPGRFSGRQFSNSRSEMNVSTLELGDSALYLCASSLDASSYEQYFGPGTRLTVT.

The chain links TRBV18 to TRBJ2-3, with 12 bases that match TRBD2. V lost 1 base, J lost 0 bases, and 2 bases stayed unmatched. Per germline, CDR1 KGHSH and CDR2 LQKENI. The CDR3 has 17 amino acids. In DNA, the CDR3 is TGTGCCAGCTCACCACGGACTAGCGGGACTAGCACAGATACGCAGTATTTT. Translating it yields CASSPRTSGTSTDTQYF.